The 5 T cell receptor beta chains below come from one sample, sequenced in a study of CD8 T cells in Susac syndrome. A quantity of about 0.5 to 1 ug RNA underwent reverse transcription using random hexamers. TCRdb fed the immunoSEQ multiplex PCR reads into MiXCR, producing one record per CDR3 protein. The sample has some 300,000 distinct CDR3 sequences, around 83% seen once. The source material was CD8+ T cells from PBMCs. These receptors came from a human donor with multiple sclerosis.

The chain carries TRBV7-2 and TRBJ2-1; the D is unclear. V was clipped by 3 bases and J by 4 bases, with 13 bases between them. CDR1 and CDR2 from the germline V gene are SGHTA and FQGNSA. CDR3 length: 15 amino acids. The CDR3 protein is CASSFIQTNYNEQFF. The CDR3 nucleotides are TGTGCCAGCAGCTTCATCCAGACCAATTACAATGAGCAGTTCTTC.

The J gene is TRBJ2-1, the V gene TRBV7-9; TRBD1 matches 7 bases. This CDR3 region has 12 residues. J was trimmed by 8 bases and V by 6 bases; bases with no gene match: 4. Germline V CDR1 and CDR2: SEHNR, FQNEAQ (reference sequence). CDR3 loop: CASRDQGDEQFF. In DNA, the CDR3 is TGTGCCAGCAGAGATCAGGGGGATGAGCAGTTCTTC.

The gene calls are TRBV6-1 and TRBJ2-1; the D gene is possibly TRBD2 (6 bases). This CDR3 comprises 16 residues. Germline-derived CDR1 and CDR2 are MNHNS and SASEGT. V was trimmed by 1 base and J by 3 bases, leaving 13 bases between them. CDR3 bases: TGTGCCAGCAGTGAAGGGGTAGCGGTTCTCTACAATGAGCAGTTCTTC. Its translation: CASSEGVAVLYNEQFF.

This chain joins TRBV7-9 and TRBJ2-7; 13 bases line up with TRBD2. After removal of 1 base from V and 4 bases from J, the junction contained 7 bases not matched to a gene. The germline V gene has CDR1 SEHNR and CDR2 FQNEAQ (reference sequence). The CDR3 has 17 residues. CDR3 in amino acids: CASSLGFGLAGVYEQYF. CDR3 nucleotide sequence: TGTGCCAGCAGCTTAGGATTCGGACTAGCGGGAGTTTACGAGCAGTACTTC.

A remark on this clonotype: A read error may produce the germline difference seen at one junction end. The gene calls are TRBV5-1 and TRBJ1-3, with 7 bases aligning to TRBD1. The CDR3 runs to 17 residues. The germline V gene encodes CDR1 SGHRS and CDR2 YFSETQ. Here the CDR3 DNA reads TGCGCCCGCAGCTTCAGGGGGGGGCCGATGAGAGGGGACACCATATATTTT. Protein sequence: CARSFRGGPMRGDTIYF.